One sample yielded the 2 T cell receptor beta chains listed below, sequenced in a study of blood T cell repertoires in COVID-19. This table comes from immunoSEQ multiplex PCR, and its TCRdb copy is limited to in-frame clones, with some not included. Of nearly 300,000 clones listed, around 84% were seen once; the top ten hold more than 1.2%. Sequenced: peripheral blood. The receptor source for this set is a human donor with COVID-19, enrolled during active disease. The donor label of this sample is uncertain.

This chain links TRBV15 with TRBJ1-2; D might be TRBD1 (5 bases). Germline V gene lookup returns CDR1 LNHNV and CDR2 YYDKDF (reference sequence). The CDR3 contains 14 residues. Trimming removed 4 bases at V and 7 bases at J, with 16 bases between. CDR3 DNA: TGTGCCACCAGCAATCGAGCAGGGTACGGTGGCTACACCTTC. It yields the protein CATSNRAGYGGYTF. Combining the CDR3 with reference TRBV15 and TRBJ1-2 gives the whole variable domain DAMVIQNPRYQVTQFGKPVTLSCSQTLNHNVMYWYQQKSSQAPKLLFHYYDKDFNNEADTPDNFQSRRPNTSFCFLDIRSPGLGDTAMYLCATSNRAGYGGYTFGSGTRLTVV.

The V and J genes are TRBV6-2 or TRBV6-3 and TRBJ2-2, with 9 bases matching TRBD2. This CDR3 spans 19 amino acids. V dropped 0 bases and J dropped 6; count of bases not matched to a gene: 14. The germline gives CDR1 MNHEY, CDR2 SVGEGT. CDR3 protein: CASSYSSLAGRSISGELFF. Written as DNA, the CDR3 is TGTGCCAGCAGTTACTCGAGTCTAGCGGGGCGAAGTATATCCGGGGAGCTGTTTTTT.